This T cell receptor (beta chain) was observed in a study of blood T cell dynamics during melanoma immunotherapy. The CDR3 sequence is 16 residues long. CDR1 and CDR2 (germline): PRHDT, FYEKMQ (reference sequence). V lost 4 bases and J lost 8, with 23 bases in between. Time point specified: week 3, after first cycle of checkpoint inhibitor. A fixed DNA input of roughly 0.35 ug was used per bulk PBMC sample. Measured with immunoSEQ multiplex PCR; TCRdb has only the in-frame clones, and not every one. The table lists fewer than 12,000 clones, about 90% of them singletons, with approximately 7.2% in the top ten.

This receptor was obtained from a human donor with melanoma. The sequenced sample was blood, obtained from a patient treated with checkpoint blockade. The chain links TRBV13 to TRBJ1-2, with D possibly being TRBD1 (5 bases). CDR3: CASSSMGPLTSGGYTF. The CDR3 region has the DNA TGTGCCAGCAGCTCCATGGGGCCCCTAACATCGGGGGGCTACACCTTC.